A single sample is the source of the 14 T cell receptor beta chains below, sequenced in a study of regulatory T cells in long-lasting Graves disease (dated by TCRdb to about 2021). The sample's time point label, decoded: newly diagnosed GD, antithyroid drugs for less than 3 months. For both TCR sequencing and RNA sequencing, RNA was extracted from PBMCs using TRIzol. Libraries were built with multiplex PCR. TCRdb records Illumina HiSeq 4000 as the sequencer. TCR beta libraries were built with iRepertoire HTBI primers and Arm-PCR amplification of CDR3 regions. TCRdb ran its own pipeline on the public reads, namely fastp trimming at Q25 and MiXCR clone calling, and kept in-frame beta chains. For every CDR3 protein sequence, its rows merge into one entry that carries the most common genes and DNA. A total of roughly 560,000 distinct CDR3 sequences appear in this sample, around 12% of them only once. The ten biggest clones cover roughly 8.9% of the sample.

The data were also submitted as part of a second study, on T cells in Graves' hyperthyroidism and ophthalmopathy.

The source material was peripheral blood mononuclear cells (PBMCs), sampled at new diagnosis, from a patient treated with antithyroid drugs. Receptor source: a woman in her twenties or thirties with Graves disease. Donor details come from another sample of the same person, matched by shared clones.

At least ten counts were recorded for this clonotype. The chain employs TRBV28 and TRBJ1-6, with D possibly TRBD1 on 6 matching bases. Trimming pared 8 bases from V and 7 bases from J, leaving 9 bases between. The CDR3 sequence is 12 residues long. Germline-derived CDR1 and CDR2 are MDHEN and SYDVKM. CDR3 region: CASDRSNSPLHF. DNA of the CDR3: TGTGCCAGCGACAGGTCCAATTCACCCCTCCACTTT. Full variable domain (remainder filled in from reference TRBV28 and TRBJ1-6): DVKVTQSSRYLVKRTGEKVFLECVQDMDHENMFWYRQDPGLGLRLIYFSYDVKMKEKGDIPEGYSVSREKKERFSLILESASTNQTSMYLCASDRSNSPLHFGNGTRLTVT.

This clonotype was observed at least ten times. This chain links TRBV11-2 with TRBJ1-2; perhaps TRBD1 as D (5 bases). The CDR3 runs 16 residues. The germline V gene encodes CDR1 SGHAT and CDR2 FQNNGV. Trimming removed 3 bases from V and 5 bases from J, with 19 bases in between. The CDR3 coding sequence is TGTGCCAGCAGCTTGAGGTGGAGAGAGAGGGGTTATGGCTACACCTTC. Residues: CASSLRWRERGYGYTF. Combining the CDR3 with reference TRBV11-2 and TRBJ1-2 gives the whole variable domain EAGVAQSPRYKIIEKRQSVAFWCNPISGHATLYWYQQILGQGPKLLIQFQNNGVVDDSQLPKDRFSAERLKGVDSTLKIQPAKLEDSAVYLCASSLRWRERGYGYTFGSGTRLTVV.

This clonotype was observed many times. J is TRBJ2-7 and V is TRBV10-2, with 9 bases identical to TRBD2. V lost 3 bases and J lost 4; bases outside the gene matches: 7. CDR1 and CDR2 from the germline V gene are WSHSY and SAAADI. The CDR3 is 15 amino acids. This CDR3 is CASSDGSGSRYEQYF. The CDR3 nucleotides are TGCGCCAGCAGTGACGGTAGCGGGAGTAGGTACGAGCAGTACTTC.

This chain links TRBV7-9 with TRBJ1-1; TRBD1 might be the D (5 bases). Per germline, CDR1 SEHNR and CDR2 FQNEAQ (reference sequence). V was shortened by 1 base and J by 2 bases, with 11 bases between the two germline ends. The CDR3 length is 15 residues. Written as DNA, the CDR3 is TGTGCCAGCAGCTTAGACGGGACGCCTAACACTGAAGCTTTCTTT. This codes for CASSLDGTPNTEAFF. Supplemented by reference TRBV7-9 and TRBJ1-1, the full variable domain reads DTGVSQNPRHKITKRGQNVTFRCDPISEHNRLYWYRQTLGQGPEFLTYFQNEAQLEKSRLLSDRFSAERPKGSFSTLEIQRTEQGDSAMYLCASSLDGTPNTEAFFGQGTRLTVV.

At least ten counts were recorded for this clonotype. This chain links TRBV28 with TRBJ2-1; D remains unclear. V was trimmed by 7 bases and J by 6 bases, leaving 7 bases between them. Germline values: CDR1 MDHEN, CDR2 SYDVKM. The CDR3 spans 11 residues. The CDR3 loop is CASTTGNEQFF. The CDR3 DNA sequence: TGTGCCAGCACAACGGGCAATGAGCAGTTCTTC.

In its sample, this clonotype was seen many times. The chain uses TRBV12-3 or TRBV12-4 and TRBJ1-6, with D perhaps TRBD1 (5 bases). CDR3 length equals 15 residues. The germline V and J ends were trimmed by 5 bases and 5 bases, with 13 bases remaining between them. The CDR3 DNA reads TGTGCCAGCAGTCGCCACAGGATCGATAATTCACCCCTCCACTTT. Translated: CASSRHRIDNSPLHF.

This sequence joins TRBV3-1 and TRBJ1-1; tentative D call: TRBD1 (6 bases). Germline CDR1 and CDR2: LGHDT and YNNKEL (reference sequence). CDR3 length equals 15 residues. With 4 bases removed from V and 6 bases from J, the gap between germline ends came to 18 bases. CDR3 protein: CASSLRQAPIPEAFF. The CDR3 bases are TGTGCCAGCAGCCTTAGACAGGCCCCCATTCCTGAAGCTTTCTTT.

The gene calls are TRBV19 and TRBJ1-2, with 8 nucleotides matching TRBD1. The ends lost 3 bases at V and 4 bases at J; junction bases unmatched: 7. This CDR3 comprises 15 residues. Germline V CDR1 and CDR2: LNHDA, SQIVND (reference sequence). CDR3 in amino acids: CASSIDRGSGYGYTF. CDR3 sequence (DNA): TGTGCCAGTAGTATCGACAGGGGAAGCGGCTATGGCTACACCTTC.

This clonotype showed up many times. The rearrangement uses TRBV3-1 and TRBJ2-4; unclear D gene. Germline values: CDR1 LGHDT, CDR2 YNNKEL (reference sequence). V was clipped by 9 bases and J by 1 base, with 13 bases between them. The CDR3 has 14 residues. CDR3 nucleotides: TGTGCCAGTTCGGTCGGATTTGCCAAAAACATTCAGTACTTC. It codes for CASSVGFAKNIQYF. Full variable domain (missing parts from reference TRBV3-1 and TRBJ2-4): DTAVSQTPKYLVTQMGNDKSIKCEQNLGHDTMYWYKQDSKKFLKIMFSYNNKELIINETVPNRFSPKSPDKAHLNLHINSLELGDSAVYFCASSVGFAKNIQYFGAGTRLSVL.

In this sample, this clonotype turned up many times. The chain has TRBV4-1 and TRBJ2-5; 8 nucleotides align to TRBD2. The germline V gene has CDR1 MGHRA and CDR2 YSYEKL. The CDR3 sequence is 15 residues long. V trimming: 3 bases; J trimming: 4 bases; junction bases outside the gene matches: 7. CDR3 sequence: CASSQAGGIRETQYF. The CDR3 nucleotides are TGCGCCAGCAGCCAGGCGGGAGGAATAAGAGAGACCCAGTACTTC.

Note on this clonotype: This may be a read error, as it is one base from a much larger clone. For the CDR3, the DNA is TGTGACTGGAGTGCTCCGGGACAGCTCTATGGCTACACCTTC. It codes for CDWSAPGQLYGYTF. This chain connects TRBV30 to TRBJ1-2; 7 positions agree with TRBD1. Germline-derived CDR1 and CDR2 are GTSNPN and SVGIG (reference sequence). The CDR3 is made up of 14 amino acids. The complete variable domain, with remaining parts taken from reference TRBV30 and TRBJ1-2, reads SQTIHQWPATLVQPVGSPLSLECTVEGTSNPNLYWYRQAAGRGLQLLFYSVGIGQISSEVPQNLSASRPQDRQFILSSKKLLLSDSGFYLCDWSAPGQLYGYTFGSGTRLTVV.

This clonotype was observed many times. The chain uses TRBV30 and TRBJ1-2; the D gene is possibly TRBD1 (6 bases). This CDR3 is 15 amino acids long. Germline V CDR1 and CDR2: GTSNPN, SVGIG (reference sequence). Trimming stripped 0 bases from V and 0 bases from J, with 11 bases between. CDR3 loop: CAWSVGATANYGYTF. CDR3 in DNA: TGTGCCTGGAGTGTGGGGGCAACAGCTAACTATGGCTACACCTTC.

Concerning this clonotype: No conserved phenylalanine or tryptophan is present at the end of the CDR3, so a read error is the likely explanation. Because the CDR3's place on the DNA is in doubt, the DNA is left out and the CDR3 is given as listed by TCRdb. V gene TRBV7-9 combines with J gene TRBJ2-3; the listed D gene, TRBD2, was not tested against the DNA. The CDR3 extends over 14 residues, inclusive of both ends. Germline V gene lookup returns CDR1 SEHNR and CDR2 FQNEAQ (reference sequence). The CDR3 loop reads CASSSGLAEDPPVV.

This clonotype was observed many times. V gene TRBV11-2 combines with J gene TRBJ1-2, with 7 bases that match TRBD1. V dropped 5 bases and J dropped 9; count of bases not matched to a gene: 6. Germline lookup yields CDR1 SGHAT and CDR2 FQNNGV. This CDR3 contains 12 residues. The CDR3 here is CASSEAGGRYTF. The CDR3 bases are TGTGCCAGCAGCGAAGCAGGGGGACGCTACACCTTC. Full variable domain (rest looked up from reference TRBV11-2 and TRBJ1-2): EAGVAQSPRYKIIEKRQSVAFWCNPISGHATLYWYQQILGQGPKLLIQFQNNGVVDDSQLPKDRFSAERLKGVDSTLKIQPAKLEDSAVYLCASSEAGGRYTFGSGTRLTVV.